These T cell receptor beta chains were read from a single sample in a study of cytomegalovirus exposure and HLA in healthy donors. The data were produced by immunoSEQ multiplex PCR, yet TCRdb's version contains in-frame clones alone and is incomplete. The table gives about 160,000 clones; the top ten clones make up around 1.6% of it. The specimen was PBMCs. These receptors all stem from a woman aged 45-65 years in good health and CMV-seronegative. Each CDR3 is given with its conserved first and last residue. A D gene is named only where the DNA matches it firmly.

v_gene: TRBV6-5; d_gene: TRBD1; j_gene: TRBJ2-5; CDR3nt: TGTGCCAGCAGTTACTCGGGGACAGGACGCCAAGAGACCCAGTACTTC; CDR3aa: CASSYSGTGRQETQYF
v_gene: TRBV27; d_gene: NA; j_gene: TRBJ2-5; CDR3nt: TGTGCCAGCAGTGCCGGGACTGCGCCGTTAAATTCGGCCCAGTACTTC; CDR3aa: CASSAGTAPLNSAQYF
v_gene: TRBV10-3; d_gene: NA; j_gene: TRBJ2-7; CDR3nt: TGTGCCATCAGTGAGTCCGGGGGAATCTCCTACGAGCAGTACTTC; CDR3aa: CAISESGGISYEQYF
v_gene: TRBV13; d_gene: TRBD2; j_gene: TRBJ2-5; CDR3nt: TGTGCCAGCAGCCTACAGCTAGCGGGAGGGCCTTTCGTGGAGACCCAGTACTTC; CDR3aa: CASSLQLAGGPFVETQYF
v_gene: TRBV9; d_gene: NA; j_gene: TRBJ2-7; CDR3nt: TGTGCCAGCAGCGTAGGTGGGGTGGACTTCTCCTACGAGCAGTACTTC; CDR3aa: CASSVGGVDFSYEQYF
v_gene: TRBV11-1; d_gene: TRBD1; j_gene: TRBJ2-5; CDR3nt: TGTGCCAGCAGCTCCAGAGGGGGCCCCGGGGAGACCCAGTACTTC; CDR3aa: CASSSRGGPGETQYF
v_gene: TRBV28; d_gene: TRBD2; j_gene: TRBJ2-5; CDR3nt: TGTGCCAGCAGTCATGGGGCGTCTAGCGGGGGGGAAGAGACCCAGTACTTC; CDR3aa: CASSHGASSGGEETQYF
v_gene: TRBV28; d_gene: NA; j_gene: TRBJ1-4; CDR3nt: TGTGCCAGCCAAGCTCAGGGGCATTCTAATGAAAAACTGTTTTTT; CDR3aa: CASQAQGHSNEKLFF
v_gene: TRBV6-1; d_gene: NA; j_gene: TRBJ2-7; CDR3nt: TGTGCCAGCAGATCTAGAGCGGGCTCCTACGAGCAGTACTTC; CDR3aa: CASRSRAGSYEQYF
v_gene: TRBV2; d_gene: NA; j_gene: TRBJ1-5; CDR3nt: TGTGCCAGCAGTCTAGGCGCGTATGGGTCAGCAAATCAGCCCCAGCATTTT; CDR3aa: CASSLGAYGSANQPQHF
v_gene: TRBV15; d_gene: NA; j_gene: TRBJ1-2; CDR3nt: TGTGCCACCAGCAGAGCGGCAGGGTGGAACTATGGCTACACCTTC; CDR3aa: CATSRAAGWNYGYTF
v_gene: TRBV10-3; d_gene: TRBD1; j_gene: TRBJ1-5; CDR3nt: TGTGCCATCAAGTCGGACAGGGGGGATCAGCCCCAGCATTTT; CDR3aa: CAIKSDRGDQPQHF
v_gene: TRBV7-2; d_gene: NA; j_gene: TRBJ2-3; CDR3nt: TGTGCCAGCAGCACCAGGGTCACAGATACGCAGTATTTT; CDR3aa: CASSTRVTDTQYF
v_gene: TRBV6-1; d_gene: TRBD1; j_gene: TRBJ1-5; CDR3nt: TGTGCCAGCAGTGAAGGGGACAGGAGGAATCAGCCCCAGCATTTT; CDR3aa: CASSEGDRRNQPQHF
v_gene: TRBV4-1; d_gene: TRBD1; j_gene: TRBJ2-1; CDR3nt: TGCGCCAGCAGCCAATGGGACAGGGGAAATAATGAGCAGTTCTTC; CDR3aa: CASSQWDRGNNEQFF
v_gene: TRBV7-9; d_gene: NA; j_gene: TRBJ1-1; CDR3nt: TGTGCCAGCAGCCGTCGACAGCGCGAGAACACTGAAGCTTTCTTT; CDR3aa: CASSRRQRENTEAFF
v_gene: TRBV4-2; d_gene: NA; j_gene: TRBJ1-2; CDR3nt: TGTGCCAGCAGCCAGGGGAGGGCCTATGGCTACACCTTC; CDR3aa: CASSQGRAYGYTF
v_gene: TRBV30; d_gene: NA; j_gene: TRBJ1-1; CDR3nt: TGTGCCTGGAGCCGCGCGAGCGGCGCTGAAGCTTTCTTT; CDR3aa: CAWSRASGAEAFF
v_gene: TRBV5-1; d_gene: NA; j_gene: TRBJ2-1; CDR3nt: TGCGCCAGCAGCCTACCCCGGGGGAATGAGCAGTTCTTC; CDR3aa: CASSLPRGNEQFF
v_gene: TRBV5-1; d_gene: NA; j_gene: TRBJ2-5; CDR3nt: TGCGCCAGCAGCTTGGGCTCGGGGCAAGAGACCCAGTACTTC; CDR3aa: CASSLGSGQETQYF
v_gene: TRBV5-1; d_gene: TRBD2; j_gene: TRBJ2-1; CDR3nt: TGCGCCAGCAGCTTGCAGGCGGCGGGAGGAACAGACAATGAGCAGTTCTTC; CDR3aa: CASSLQAAGGTDNEQFF
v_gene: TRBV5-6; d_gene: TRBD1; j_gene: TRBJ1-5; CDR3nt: TGTGCCAGCAGCCTTGGGACAGGGTATGGTCAGCCCCAGCATTTT; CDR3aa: CASSLGTGYGQPQHF
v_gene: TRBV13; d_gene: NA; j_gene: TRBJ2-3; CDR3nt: TGTGCCAGCAGTGATATTTACGCAGGTACGCAGTATTTT; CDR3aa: CASSDIYAGTQYF
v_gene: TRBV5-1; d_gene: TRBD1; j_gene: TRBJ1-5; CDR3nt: TGCGCCAGCAGCTACCAGACAGGGGTGGATCAGCCCCAGCATTTT; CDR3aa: CASSYQTGVDQPQHF
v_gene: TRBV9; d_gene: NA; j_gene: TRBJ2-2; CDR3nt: TGTGCCAGCAGCCTAGCGGGTCAGGGGGCCGGGGAGCTGTTTTTT; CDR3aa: CASSLAGQGAGELFF
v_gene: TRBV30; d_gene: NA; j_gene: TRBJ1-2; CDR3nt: TGTGCCTGGAGACAGGACACCAACTATGGCTACACCTTC; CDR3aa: CAWRQDTNYGYTF
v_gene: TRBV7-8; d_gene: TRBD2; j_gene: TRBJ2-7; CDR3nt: TGTGCCAGCAGCCCAACGGGCGGGAGAACGTATGAGCAGTACTTC; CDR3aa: CASSPTGGRTYEQYF
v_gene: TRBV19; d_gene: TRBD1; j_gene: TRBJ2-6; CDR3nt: TGTGCCAGTAGTCTTGGACAGGGGGCGGATGGGGCCAACGTCCTGACTTTC; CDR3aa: CASSLGQGADGANVLTF
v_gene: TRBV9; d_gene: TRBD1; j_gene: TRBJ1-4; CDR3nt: TGTGCCAGCAGCGGACAGGGAGCTAATGAAAAACTGTTTTTT; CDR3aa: CASSGQGANEKLFF
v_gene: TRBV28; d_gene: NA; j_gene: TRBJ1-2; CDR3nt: TGTGCCAGCAGAACAGGGAACTATGGCTACACCTTC; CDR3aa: CASRTGNYGYTF
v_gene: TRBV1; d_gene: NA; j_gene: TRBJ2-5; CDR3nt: TGCACCAGCAGCCAATTCGGGAGGCGGGGGGAGACCCAGTACTTC; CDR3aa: CTSSQFGRRGETQYF
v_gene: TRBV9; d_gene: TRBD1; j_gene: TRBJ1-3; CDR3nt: TGTGCCAGCAGCGTACAGGGGGCTGGAAACACCATATATTTT; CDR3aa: CASSVQGAGNTIYF
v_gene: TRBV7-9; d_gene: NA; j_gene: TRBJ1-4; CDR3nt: TGTGCCAGCAGCTTAGAGCGGACCTTTGGGGAAAAACTGTTTTTT; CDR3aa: CASSLERTFGEKLFF
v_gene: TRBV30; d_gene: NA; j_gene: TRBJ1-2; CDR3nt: TGTGCCTGGAGTGTACCCCCAGACACCGCCTATGGCTACACCTTC; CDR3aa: CAWSVPPDTAYGYTF
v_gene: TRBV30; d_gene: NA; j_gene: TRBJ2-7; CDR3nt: TGTGCCTGGACCGCGGATTTAGCCTACGAGCAGTACTTC; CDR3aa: CAWTADLAYEQYF
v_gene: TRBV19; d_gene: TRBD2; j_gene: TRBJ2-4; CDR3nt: TGTGCCAGTAGTATCCGGGGGGAAAACATTCAGTACTTC; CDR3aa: CASSIRGENIQYF
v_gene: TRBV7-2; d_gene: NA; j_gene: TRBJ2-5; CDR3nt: TGTGCCAGCAGCTTTCAGGGGGGTCCCGAGACCCAGTACTTC; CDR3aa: CASSFQGGPETQYF
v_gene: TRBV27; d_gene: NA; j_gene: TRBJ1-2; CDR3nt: TGTGCCAGCAGTTTACAGGGGTACTATGGCTACACCTTC; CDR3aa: CASSLQGYYGYTF
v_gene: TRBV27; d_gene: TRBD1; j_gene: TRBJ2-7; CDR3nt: TGTGCCAGCAGTTTAGGGACAGGGTCCTACGAGCAGTACTTC; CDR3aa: CASSLGTGSYEQYF
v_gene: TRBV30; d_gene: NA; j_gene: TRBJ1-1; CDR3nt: TGTGCCTGGAGTGTAACCCGAGCTGAAGCTTTCTTT; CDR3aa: CAWSVTRAEAFF
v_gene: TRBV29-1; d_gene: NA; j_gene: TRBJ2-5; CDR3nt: TGCAGCGTTGTAGGGGTGGCCCAAGAGACCCAGTACTTC; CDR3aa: CSVVGVAQETQYF
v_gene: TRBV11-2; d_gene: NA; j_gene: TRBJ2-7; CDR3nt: TGTGCCAGCAGCTTCCCCTTAGAAGGGAGCTCCTACGAGCAGTACTTC; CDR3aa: CASSFPLEGSSYEQYF
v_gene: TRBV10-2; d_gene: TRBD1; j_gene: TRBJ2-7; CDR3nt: TGCGCCAGCAGATCGGACAGGGGGTTTACCTACGAGCAGTACTTC; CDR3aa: CASRSDRGFTYEQYF
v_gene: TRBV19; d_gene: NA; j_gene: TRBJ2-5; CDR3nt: TGTGCCAGTAGTATTTGGCTCCAAGAGACCCAGTACTTC; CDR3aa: CASSIWLQETQYF
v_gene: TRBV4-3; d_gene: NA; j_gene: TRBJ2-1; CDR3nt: TGCGCCAGCAGCCCCCTCGTACGGGGAGAGTGGTACAATGAGCAGTTCTTC; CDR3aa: CASSPLVRGEWYNEQFF
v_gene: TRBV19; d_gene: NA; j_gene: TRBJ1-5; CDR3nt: TGTGCCACTTGGAGAGACAATCAGCCCCAGCATTTT; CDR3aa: CATWRDNQPQHF
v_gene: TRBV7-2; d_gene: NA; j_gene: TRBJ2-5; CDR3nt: TGTGCCAGCAGCTTAGCGGGGGGGCCAGAGACCCAGTACTTC; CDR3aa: CASSLAGGPETQYF
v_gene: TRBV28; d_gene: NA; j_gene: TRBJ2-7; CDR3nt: TGTGCCAGCAGACCCCTGGAGACCTCCTACGAGCAGTACTTC; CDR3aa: CASRPLETSYEQYF
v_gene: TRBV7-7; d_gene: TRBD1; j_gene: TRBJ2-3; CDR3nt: TGTGCTAGCAGCCCGGACAGGGAGTCCACAGATACGCAGTATTTT; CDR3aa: CASSPDRESTDTQYF
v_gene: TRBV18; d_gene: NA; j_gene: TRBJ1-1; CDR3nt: TGTGCCAGCTCACCGGGGCATGCCGAAGCTTTCTTT; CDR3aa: CASSPGHAEAFF
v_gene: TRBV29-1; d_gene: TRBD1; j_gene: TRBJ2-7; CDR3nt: TGCAGCGTTTACACAGGGGGACGCTACGAGCAGTACTTC; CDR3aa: CSVYTGGRYEQYF
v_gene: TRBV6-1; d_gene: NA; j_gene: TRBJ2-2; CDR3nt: TGTGCCAGCAGCGACAGGTTCGCCGGGGAGCTGTTTTTT; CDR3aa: CASSDRFAGELFF
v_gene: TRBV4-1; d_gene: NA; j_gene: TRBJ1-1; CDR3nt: TGCGCCAGCAGCCGAACGACAGACACTGAAGCTTTCTTT; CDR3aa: CASSRTTDTEAFF
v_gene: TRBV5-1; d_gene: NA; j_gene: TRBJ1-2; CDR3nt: TGCGCCAGCAGGGCCGGTTGGACTACCTATGGCCACACCTTC; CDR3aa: CASRAGWTTYGHTF